The present TCR beta chain was sequenced within a study of beta chain features in type 1 diabetes. The overall study: Age, gender and cell yields were alike across patients and healthy donors.

Overall study findings and caveats: Type 1 diabetes patients had TCRB CDR3s that were shorter (moderately but significantly so) in all four CD4+ subsets.

Isolated RNA was reverse transcribed in full, so expressed TCRB transcripts were sequenced. The protocol was immunoSEQ multiplex PCR, while the TCRdb copy is restricted to in-frame clones and leaves out a portion. Of 240,000 or so clones detected, approximately 15% appear once; the ten largest clones hold around 0.019%. With regard to this clone: Its antigen is currently unknown.

This clonotype was obtained from a young man with type 1 diabetes. Material: naive CD4+ T cells from blood.

The CDR3 nucleotides read TGTGCCAGCAGTTACTTAGGGGCTGAAGAGACCCAGTACTTC. Translating it yields CASSYLGAEETQYF. The V gene is TRBV6-5, the J gene TRBJ2-5; D might be TRBD1 (5 bases). The CDR3 has 14 amino acids. Trimming pared 1 base from V and 3 bases from J, leaving 9 bases between. Germline CDR1 reads MNHEY; CDR2 reads SVGAGI.